The TCR beta chain under discussion was sequenced for a study of T-cell reconstitution after alpha-beta-depleted transplantation in children. Findings and caveats of the study: Some patients' high day-60 TCRbeta diversity was attributed to recipient cells surviving conditioning. At the one-year point after transplant, T-cell counts and TCRbeta diversity were found to come mostly from T cells that had been newly produced. Approximately two months post-transplant, alpha-beta T cells reportedly originated from several hundred expanded graft clones.

For TCRbeta, the library was prepared with unique molecular identifiers. TCRdb re-derived calls from the PCR reads in MiXCR, one entry per CDR3 protein. Here the sample spans 610,000 or so distinct CDR3 sequences, more than 20% being singletons. Germline V gene lookup returns CDR1 SGHAT and CDR2 FQNNGV. V was clipped by 0 bases and J by 5 bases, with 19 bases between them. The length of the CDR3 is 18 residues. About this clonotype: What it binds is not known.

The specimen comprised PBMCs, sampled before TCRalphabeta/CD19-depleted stem cell transplant. This sequence was found in a boy under two years old with Wiskott-Aldrich syndrome, due to receive a stem cell transplant. The chain employs TRBV11-2 and TRBJ2-2, with D uncertain. CDR3 amino acids: CASSLEGSAPGDTGELFF. As DNA, the CDR3 is TGTGCCAGCAGCTTAGAAGGGTCGGCCCCTGGGGATACCGGGGAGCTGTTTTTT.